These T cell receptor beta chains were read from a single sample in a study of T-cell memory formation after mild COVID-19. TCRdb reprocessed the 5' RACE reads with MiXCR, giving one entry per CDR3 protein. The data show tens of thousands of distinct CDR3 sequences, with approximately 7% seen just once and about 14% held by the top ten. Input material: PBMCs or a T cell subset sorted from them (not recorded which). These receptors came from an adult woman who had mild COVID-19 (a few samples of this study predate the infection). Cell type and time point are not known. Both conserved end residues are part of each CDR3. The D gene is left open where the match is weak. Rows give clone size only sometimes, using once, few, many, or a class for an expanded clone.

D gene,clone size,V gene,J gene,CDR3 DNA,CDR3 protein
TRBD2,many,TRBV3-1,TRBJ2-2,TGTGCCAGCAGCCAAGAATTGGCGGCGGGGGCGAACACCGGGGAGCTGTTTTTT,CASSQELAAGANTGELFF
NA,NA,TRBV27,TRBJ2-7,TGTGCCAGCAAACAGGAACCCAGCTCCTACGAGCAGTACTTC,CASKQEPSSYEQYF
TRBD2,many,TRBV24-1,TRBJ2-5,TGTGCCACCAGTGATCCAGCGGGGGGGCCTTTTTTGGCACAAGAGACCCAGTACTTC,CATSDPAGGPFLAQETQYF
NA,many,TRBV7-9,TRBJ2-4,TGTGCCAGCAGCTTATCGGGACTTCTTTTAGCCAAAAACATTCAGTACTTC,CASSLSGLLLAKNIQYF
TRBD1,many,TRBV30,TRBJ1-1,TGTGCCTGGAGGCGACAGGGTGAAGCTTTCTTT,CAWRRQGEAFF
TRBD2,many,TRBV25-1,TRBJ2-7,TGTGCCAGCAGTGGGGAGCGGGACTCAAGCTCCTACGAGCAGTACTTC,CASSGERDSSSYEQYF
TRBD2,many,TRBV11-2,TRBJ2-1,TGTGCCAGCAGTAGAACTAGCGTTCAGAGCTCCTACAATGAGCAGTTCTTC,CASSRTSVQSSYNEQFF
TRBD2,many,TRBV20-1,TRBJ2-3,TGCAGTGCTAGGGCTACTAGCGGGGGGTCAGATACGCAGTATTTT,CSARATSGGSDTQYF
NA,many,TRBV18,TRBJ2-1,TGTGCCAGCTCACCCCGGACAAGGACCGATGAGCAGTTCTTC,CASSPRTRTDEQFF
TRBD2,many,TRBV20-1,TRBJ2-1,TGCAGTGCTGCCGGGGGGAGCTCCTACAATGAGCAGTTCTTC,CSAAGGSSYNEQFF
NA,many,TRBV20-1,TRBJ1-1,TGCAGTGCCCGCCGGAACACTGAAGCTTTCTTT,CSARRNTEAFF
TRBD1,many,TRBV13,TRBJ2-7,TGTGCCAGCAGCGCCTCTGGACAGGCCTACGAGCAGTACTTC,CASSASGQAYEQYF
TRBD2,many,TRBV20-1,TRBJ2-7,TGCAGTGCTAGAGACTACCTAGCGGGAGTCGGCGAGCAGTACTTC,CSARDYLAGVGEQYF
TRBD1,medium-sized,TRBV7-6,TRBJ1-5,TGTGCCAGCAGCCCGCACGACAGGGGGCTTGGGCAGCCCCAGCATTTT,CASSPHDRGLGQPQHF
TRBD2,many,TRBV2,TRBJ2-1,TGTGCCAGCAAATCCCGGACTAGCGGGAGCAATGAGCAGTTCTTC,CASKSRTSGSNEQFF
TRBD1,many,TRBV12-3/TRBV12-4,TRBJ1-6,TGTGCCAGCAGCCAGGGACAGAGGAATTCACCCCTCCACTTT,CASSQGQRNSPLHF
NA,many,TRBV7-7,TRBJ2-3,TGTGCTAGCAGCTTAGCGGTATTGCGGGTACGGGGGCAGTATTTT,CASSLAVLRVRGQYF
TRBD1,many,TRBV11-1,TRBJ1-2,TGTGCCAGCAGCTCCGACAGGGGGGACTATGGCTACACCTTC,CASSSDRGDYGYTF
NA,many,TRBV20-1,TRBJ1-1,TGCAGTGCTAGTGACCCTATGAGGGTCGGCACTGAAGCTTTCTTT,CSASDPMRVGTEAFF
TRBD2,NA,TRBV12-3/TRBV12-4,TRBJ2-1,TGTGCCAGCACCCGGGCTAGCGGGGGGGCCGGTGAGCAGTTCTTC,CASTRASGGAGEQFF
NA,many,TRBV24-1,TRBJ1-1,TGTGCCACCAGTGATCCCTCAACACCGAACACTGAAGCTTTCTTT,CATSDPSTPNTEAFF
TRBD1,many,TRBV18,TRBJ2-7,TGTGCCAGCTCACAGGACAGGGGGAAGTACGAGCAGTACTTC,CASSQDRGKYEQYF
TRBD1,many,TRBV20-1,TRBJ2-7,TGCAGTGCTAGAGGCACAGGGGACTACGAGCAGTACTTC,CSARGTGDYEQYF
NA,many,TRBV21-1,TRBJ1-1,TGTGCCAGCAGCAAAATATTCGGACGGGGAGGGTGTCGGCGTACTGAAGCTTTCTTT,CASSKIFGRGGCRRTEAFF
NA,many,TRBV12-3/TRBV12-4,TRBJ2-5,TGTGCCAGCAGTCCTAGCCACCGGGGAGGCCAAGAGACCCAGTACTTC,CASSPSHRGGQETQYF
NA,NA,TRBV12-3/TRBV12-4,TRBJ1-3,TGTGCCAGCAGCACAGGGTATCAAGACACCATATATTTT,CASSTGYQDTIYF
NA,many,TRBV3-1,TRBJ2-7,TGTGCCAGCAGCCAAGGGGGACATTCATCGCAGTACTTC,CASSQGGHSSQYF
NA,few,TRBV19,TRBJ2-3,TGTGCCAGTAGTATAGATGTAAGGGCTACAGATACGCAGTATTTT,CASSIDVRATDTQYF
NA,many,TRBV5-8,TRBJ1-2,TGTGCCAGCAGCTTGGCCGGGGGGCCAGCTGGCTACACCTTC,CASSLAGGPAGYTF
NA,NA,TRBV11-2,TRBJ2-2,TGTGCCAGCAGCCCACAGGGGAACACCGGGGAGCTGTTTTTT,CASSPQGNTGELFF
NA,many,TRBV4-2,TRBJ1-1,TGTGCCAGCAGCCAAGACTACAGCAACACTGAAGCTTTCTTT,CASSQDYSNTEAFF
TRBD2,NA,TRBV11-3,TRBJ2-1,TGTGCCAGCAGCTTAGTTGTCCCGCGGGAGGGATGGTACAATGAGCAGTTCTTC,CASSLVVPREGWYNEQFF
TRBD1,many,TRBV18,TRBJ1-1,TGTGCCAGCTCAGAACAGACAGGGGTGAACACTGAAGCTTTCTTT,CASSEQTGVNTEAFF
NA,many,TRBV6-5,TRBJ1-5,TGTGCCAGCAGTTACTCGGGCAGGCATAATCAGCCCCAGCATTTT,CASSYSGRHNQPQHF
TRBD2,many,TRBV2,TRBJ2-3,TGTGCCAGCAGTCCACGAGGGACTAGCGGATACACAGATACGCAGTATTTT,CASSPRGTSGYTDTQYF
NA,many,TRBV27,TRBJ2-6,TGTGCCAGCAGTTTAAGGGCAACCTCTGGGGCCAACGTCCTGACTTTC,CASSLRATSGANVLTF
TRBD2,many,TRBV4-2,TRBJ2-7,TGTGCCAGCAGCCTGCCGGGGGGAGAGTACGAGCAGTACTTC,CASSLPGGEYEQYF
NA,many,TRBV7-9,TRBJ2-7,TGTGCCAGCAGCGGAGAGGTCGACAGTGGGAGCTACGAGCAGTACTTC,CASSGEVDSGSYEQYF
TRBD2,NA,TRBV7-2,TRBJ2-1,TGTGCCAGCAGTATAAGCGGGGGAACCTACAATGAGCAGTTCTTC,CASSISGGTYNEQFF
TRBD2,many,TRBV7-2,TRBJ2-3,TGTGCCAGCAGCTTAGGGGGAGGGCCGGATACGCAGTATTTT,CASSLGGGPDTQYF
NA,many,TRBV6-4,TRBJ2-5,TGTGCCAGCAGTGACTCAGGGGGACCACAAGAGACCCAGTACTTC,CASSDSGGPQETQYF
TRBD1,NA,TRBV4-2,TRBJ1-1,TGTGCCAGCAGCCAAGCCCAGACAGGGGGGAACACTGAAGCTTTCTTT,CASSQAQTGGNTEAFF
TRBD2,many,TRBV20-1,TRBJ2-5,TGCAGTGCGTACGAGCGGGAGGGCCCGTTAGAGACCCAGTACTTC,CSAYEREGPLETQYF